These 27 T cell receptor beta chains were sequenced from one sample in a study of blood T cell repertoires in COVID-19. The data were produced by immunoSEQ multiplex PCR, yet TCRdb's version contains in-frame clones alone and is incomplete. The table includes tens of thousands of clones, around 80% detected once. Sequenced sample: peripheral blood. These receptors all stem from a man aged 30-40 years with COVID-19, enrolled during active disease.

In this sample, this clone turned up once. For the CDR3, the DNA is TGTGCCAGCAGCCTTCGGGAGTCCCGGACAGAGCAGTTCTTC. Its translation: CASSLRESRTEQFF. The rearrangement links TRBV3-1 (or the pseudogene TRBV3-2) to TRBJ2-1; perhaps TRBD2 as D (6 bases). The germline CDR1 and CDR2 sequences are LGHDT and YNNKEL (reference sequence). The CDR3 length is 14 residues. Trimming shortened V by 4 bases and J by 10 bases, and 17 bases separated the two germline ends.

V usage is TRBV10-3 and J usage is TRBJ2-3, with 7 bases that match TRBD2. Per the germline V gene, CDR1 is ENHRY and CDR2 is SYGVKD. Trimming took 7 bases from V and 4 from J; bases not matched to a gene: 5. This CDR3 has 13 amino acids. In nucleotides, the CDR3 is TGTGCCATCAACGAGGCGGGGGCAGATACGCAGTATTTT. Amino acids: CAINEAGADTQYF.

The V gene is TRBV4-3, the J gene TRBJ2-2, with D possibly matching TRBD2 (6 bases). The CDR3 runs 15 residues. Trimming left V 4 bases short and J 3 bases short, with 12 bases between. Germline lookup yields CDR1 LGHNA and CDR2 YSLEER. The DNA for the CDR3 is TGCGCCAGCAGCCGAGGTAGCGGCTACACCGGGGAGCTGTTTTTT. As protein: CASSRGSGYTGELFF.

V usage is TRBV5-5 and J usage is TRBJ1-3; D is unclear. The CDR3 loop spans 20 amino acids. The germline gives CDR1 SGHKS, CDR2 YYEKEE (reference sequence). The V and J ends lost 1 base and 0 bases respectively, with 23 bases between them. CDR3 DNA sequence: TGTGCCAGCAGCTTGAATGATTTCGCCAGGATCGATAGCTCTGGAAACACCATATATTTT. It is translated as CASSLNDFARIDSSGNTIYF.

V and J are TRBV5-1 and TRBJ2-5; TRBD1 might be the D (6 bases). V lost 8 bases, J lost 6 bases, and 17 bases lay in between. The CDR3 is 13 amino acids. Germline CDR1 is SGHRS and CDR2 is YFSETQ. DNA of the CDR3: TGCGCCAGTTACCCAGGGGTTGGGAAGACCCAGTACTTC. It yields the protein CASYPGVGKTQYF.

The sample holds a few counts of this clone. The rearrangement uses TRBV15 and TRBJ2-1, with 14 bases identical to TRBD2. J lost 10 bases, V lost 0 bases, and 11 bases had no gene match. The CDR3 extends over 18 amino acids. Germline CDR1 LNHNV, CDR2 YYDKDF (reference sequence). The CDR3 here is CATSRDPRLAGGRGEQFF. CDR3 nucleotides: TGTGCCACCAGCAGAGATCCCCGACTAGCGGGAGGGCGGGGAGAGCAGTTCTTC.

CDR3 coding DNA: TGCAGCGTTGATGACAGTGGGGACTATGGCTACACCTTC. Protein: CSVDDSGDYGYTF. The genes are TRBV29-1 and TRBJ1-2, with a tentative D call TRBD1 (5 bases). Germline CDR1 is SQVTM and CDR2 is ANQGSEA. The CDR3 spans 13 residues. Trimming shortened V by 3 bases and J by 3 bases, and 11 bases separated the two germline ends.

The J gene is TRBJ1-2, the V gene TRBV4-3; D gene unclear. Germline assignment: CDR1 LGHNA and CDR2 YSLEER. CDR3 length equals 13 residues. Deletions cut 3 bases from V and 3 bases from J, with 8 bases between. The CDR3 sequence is CASSQGSHYGYTF. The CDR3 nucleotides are TGCGCCAGCAGCCAGGGCAGTCACTATGGCTACACCTTC.

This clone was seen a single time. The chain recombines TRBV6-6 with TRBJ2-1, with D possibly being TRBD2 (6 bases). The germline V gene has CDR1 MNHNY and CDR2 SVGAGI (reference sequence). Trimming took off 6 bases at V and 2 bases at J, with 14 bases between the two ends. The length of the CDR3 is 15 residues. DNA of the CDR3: TGTGCCAGCAGCCCCATAGCGGAAACCTACAATGAGCAGTTCTTC. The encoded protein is CASSPIAETYNEQFF.

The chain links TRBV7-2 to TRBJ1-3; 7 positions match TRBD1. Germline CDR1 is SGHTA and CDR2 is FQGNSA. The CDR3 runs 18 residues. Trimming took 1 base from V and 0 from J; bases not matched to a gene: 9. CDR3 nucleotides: TGTGCCAGCAGCTTAGTTCCCGGGACAGCGACCTCTGGAAACACCATATATTTT. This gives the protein CASSLVPGTATSGNTIYF.

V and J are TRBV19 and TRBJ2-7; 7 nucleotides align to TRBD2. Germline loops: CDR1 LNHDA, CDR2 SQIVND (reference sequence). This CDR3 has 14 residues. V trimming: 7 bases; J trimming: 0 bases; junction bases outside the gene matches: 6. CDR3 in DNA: TGTGCCAGTAAGTCTAGCGGTTCCTCCTACGAGCAGTACTTC. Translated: CASKSSGSSYEQYF.

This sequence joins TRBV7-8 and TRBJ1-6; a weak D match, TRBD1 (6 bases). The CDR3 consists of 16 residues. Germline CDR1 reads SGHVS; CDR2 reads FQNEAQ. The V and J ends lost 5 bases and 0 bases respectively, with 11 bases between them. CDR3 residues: CASSRGQSSYNSPLHF. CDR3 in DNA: TGTGCCAGCAGCCGAGGACAGAGCTCCTATAATTCACCCCTCCACTTT.

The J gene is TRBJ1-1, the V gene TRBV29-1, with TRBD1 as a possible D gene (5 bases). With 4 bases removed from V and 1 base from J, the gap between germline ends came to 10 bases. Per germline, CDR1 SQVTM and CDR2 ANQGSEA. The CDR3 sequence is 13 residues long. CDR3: CSVGYRRNTEAFF. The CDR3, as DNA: TGCAGCGTTGGGTACAGGAGGAACACTGAAGCTTTCTTT.

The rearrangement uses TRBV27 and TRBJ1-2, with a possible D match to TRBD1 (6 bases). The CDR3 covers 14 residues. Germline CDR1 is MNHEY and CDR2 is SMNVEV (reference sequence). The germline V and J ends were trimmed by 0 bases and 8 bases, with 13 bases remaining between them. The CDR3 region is CASSLSGTSEGYTF. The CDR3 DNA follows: TGTGCCAGCAGTTTATCTGGGACATCTGAGGGCTACACCTTC.

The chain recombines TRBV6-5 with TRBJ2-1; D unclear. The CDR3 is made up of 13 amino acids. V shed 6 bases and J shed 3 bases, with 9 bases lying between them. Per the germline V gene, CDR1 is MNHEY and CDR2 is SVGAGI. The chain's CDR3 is CASSPGSYNEQFF. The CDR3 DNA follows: TGTGCCAGCAGCCCAGGTAGCTACAATGAGCAGTTCTTC.

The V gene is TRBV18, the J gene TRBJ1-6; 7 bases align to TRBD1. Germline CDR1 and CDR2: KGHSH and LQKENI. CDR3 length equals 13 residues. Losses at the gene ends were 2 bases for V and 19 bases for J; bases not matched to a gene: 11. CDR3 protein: CASSPSSWDSFHF. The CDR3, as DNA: TGTGCCAGCTCACCATCATCATGGGACAGCTTTCACTTT.

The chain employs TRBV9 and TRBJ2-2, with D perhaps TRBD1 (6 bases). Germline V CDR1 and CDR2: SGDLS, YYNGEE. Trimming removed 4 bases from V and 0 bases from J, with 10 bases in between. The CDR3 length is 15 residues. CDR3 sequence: CASSPTGTNTGELFF. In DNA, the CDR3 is TGTGCCAGCAGCCCTACAGGGACGAACACCGGGGAGCTGTTTTTT. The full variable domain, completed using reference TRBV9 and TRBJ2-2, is DSGVTQTPKHLITATGQRVTLRCSPRSGDLSVYWYQQSLDQGLQFLIQYYNGEERAKGNILERFSAQQFPDLHSELNLSSLELGDSALYFCASSPTGTNTGELFFGEGSRLTVL.

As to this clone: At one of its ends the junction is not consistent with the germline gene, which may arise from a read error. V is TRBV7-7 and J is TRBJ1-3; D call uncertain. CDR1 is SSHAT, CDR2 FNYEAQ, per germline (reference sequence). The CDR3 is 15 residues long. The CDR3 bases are TGTGCTAGCAGCCCTACTCGTAGCTCTGGAAACACCATATATTTT. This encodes CASSPTRSSGNTIYF.

In DNA, the CDR3 is TGCGCCAGCAGACCCGACAGGGACTACGAGCAGTACTTC. Translated: CASRPDRDYEQYF. The chain employs TRBV23-1 and TRBJ2-7; the match to TRBD1 covers 7 bases. TRBV23-1 is labeled an ORF, and its function is uncertain. The CDR3 contains 13 residues. Unmatched junction bases numbered 5, after V lost 6 bases and J lost 3 bases.

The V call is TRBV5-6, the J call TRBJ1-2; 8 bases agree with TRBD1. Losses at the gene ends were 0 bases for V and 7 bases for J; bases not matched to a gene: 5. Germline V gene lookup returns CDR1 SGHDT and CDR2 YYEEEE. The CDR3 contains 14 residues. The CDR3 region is CASSLVQGALGYTF. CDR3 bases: TGTGCCAGCAGCTTGGTGCAGGGGGCTCTTGGCTACACCTTC. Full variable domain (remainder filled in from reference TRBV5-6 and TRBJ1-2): DAGVTQSPTHLIKTRGQQVTLRCSPKSGHDTVSWYQQALGQGPQFIFQYYEEEERQRGNFPDRFSGHQFPNYSSELNVNALLLGDSALYLCASSLVQGALGYTFGSGTRLTVV.

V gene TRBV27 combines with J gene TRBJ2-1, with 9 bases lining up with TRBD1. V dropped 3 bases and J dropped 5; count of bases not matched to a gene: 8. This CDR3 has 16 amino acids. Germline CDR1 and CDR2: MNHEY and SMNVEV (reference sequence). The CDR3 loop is CASSFLGTGFDNEQFF. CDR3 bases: TGTGCCAGCAGTTTCCTCGGGACAGGGTTCGACAATGAGCAGTTCTTC.

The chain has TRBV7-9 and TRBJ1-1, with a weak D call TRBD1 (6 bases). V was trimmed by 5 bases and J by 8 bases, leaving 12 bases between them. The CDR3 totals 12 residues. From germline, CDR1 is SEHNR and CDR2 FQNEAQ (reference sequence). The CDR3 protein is CASSPRGQEAFF. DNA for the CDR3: TGTGCCAGCAGCCCCAGGGGCCAAGAAGCTTTCTTT.

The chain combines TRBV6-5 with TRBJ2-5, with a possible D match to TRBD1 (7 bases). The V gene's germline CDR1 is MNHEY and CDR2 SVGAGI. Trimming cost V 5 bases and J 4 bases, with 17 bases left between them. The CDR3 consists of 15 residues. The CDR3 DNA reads TGTGCCAGCAGTCAGCGACAGGGACTCTCAGAGACCCAGTACTTC. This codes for CASSQRQGLSETQYF.

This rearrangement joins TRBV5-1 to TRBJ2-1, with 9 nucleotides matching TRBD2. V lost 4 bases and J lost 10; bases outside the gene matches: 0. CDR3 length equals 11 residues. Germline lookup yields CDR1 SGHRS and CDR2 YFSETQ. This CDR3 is CASSLAGEQFF. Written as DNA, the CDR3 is TGCGCCAGCAGCCTAGCGGGAGAGCAGTTCTTC. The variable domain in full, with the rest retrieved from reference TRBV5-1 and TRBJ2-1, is KAGVTQTPRYLIKTRGQQVTLSCSPISGHRSVSWYQQTPGQGLQFLFEYFSETQRNKGNFPGRFSGRQFSNSRSEMNVSTLELGDSALYLCASSLAGEQFFGPGTRLTVL.

Here the CDR3 DNA reads TGCGCCAGCACCCTTTGGGCGACTAGCGGGAGTGGTGAGCAGTACTTC. Translated: CASTLWATSGSGEQYF. The chain couples TRBV5-1 to TRBJ2-7, with 12 bases identical to TRBD2. V gave up 6 bases and J gave up 7 bases; unmatched junction bases: 14. Germline V gives CDR1 SGHRS, CDR2 YFSETQ. This CDR3 spans 16 amino acids.

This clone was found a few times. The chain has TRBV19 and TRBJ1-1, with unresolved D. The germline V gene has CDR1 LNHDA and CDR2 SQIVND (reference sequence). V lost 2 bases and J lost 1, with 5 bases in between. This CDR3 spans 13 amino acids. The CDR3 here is CASSITENTEAFF. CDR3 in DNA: TGTGCCAGTAGTATAACAGAGAACACTGAAGCTTTCTTT.

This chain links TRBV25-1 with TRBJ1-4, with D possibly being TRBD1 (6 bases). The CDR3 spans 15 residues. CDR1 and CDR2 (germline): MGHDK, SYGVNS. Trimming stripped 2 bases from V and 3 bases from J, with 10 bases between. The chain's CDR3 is CASSETGSANEKLFF. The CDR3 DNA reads TGTGCCAGCAGTGAAACAGGGTCGGCTAATGAAAAACTGTTTTTT.